These 23 T cell receptor beta chains share one sample of origin, sequenced in a study of control samples from healthy donors and cancer patients. Assay used: immunoSEQ multiplex PCR; TCRdb lists only in-frame clones, some missing. The sample comprises 130,000 or so clones, approximately 94% of which are singletons, and about an eighth rests with the top ten. Input material: blood. These receptors were obtained from a man aged 35 to 55 in good health.

This clone appeared once. The J gene is TRBJ1-2, the V gene TRBV12-3 or TRBV12-4; D is undetermined. Trimming removed 6 bases from V and 7 bases from J, with 15 bases in between. CDR3 size: 13 residues. Written as DNA, the CDR3 is TGTGCCAGCAGGTCACCCGTGATGGGTGGCTACACCTTC. Protein product: CASRSPVMGGYTF.

This chain joins TRBV7-2 and TRBJ1-1; D might be TRBD1 (5 bases). The V and J ends lost 5 bases and 4 bases respectively, with 11 bases between them. This CDR3 spans 13 amino acids. Germline CDR1 and CDR2: SGHTA and FQGNSA. The CDR3 protein is CASSQLRGTEAFF. CDR3 nucleotides: TGTGCCAGCAGCCAATTAAGGGGCACTGAAGCTTTCTTT. Supplemented by reference TRBV7-2 and TRBJ1-1, the full variable domain reads GAGVSQSPSNKVTEKGKDVELRCDPISGHTALYWYRQSLGQGLEFLIYFQGNSAPDKSGLPSDRFSAERTGGSVSTLTIQRTQQEDSAVYLCASSQLRGTEAFFGQGTRLTVV.

V and J are TRBV2 and TRBJ1-2, with 9 nucleotides matching TRBD1. V dropped 5 bases and J dropped 4; count of bases not matched to a gene: 5. Per germline, CDR1 SNHLY and CDR2 FYNNEI. The CDR3 is made up of 14 amino acids. The CDR3 DNA is TGTGCCAGCAGTCAAACAGGGGGCTCCTATGGCTACACCTTC. The encoded protein is CASSQTGGSYGYTF.

This chain connects TRBV20-1 to TRBJ1-5; D possibly corresponds to TRBD1 (6 bases). Germline V CDR1 and CDR2: DFQATT, SNEGSKA (reference sequence). With 3 bases removed from V and 5 bases from J, the gap between germline ends came to 14 bases. The CDR3 has 14 residues. The CDR3 loop is CSASRPGGDQPQHF. DNA for the CDR3: TGCAGTGCTAGTCGTCCGGGGGGCGATCAGCCCCAGCATTTT.

V is TRBV4-2 and J is TRBJ1-1; D ambiguous. V was pared by 1 base and J by 6 bases, with 9 bases between. In germline, CDR1 is LGHNA, CDR2 YNFKEQ. The CDR3 is made up of 13 amino acids. The CDR3 DNA is TGTGCCAGCAGCCAAGGGCCTGAGGCTGAAGCTTTCTTT. Protein sequence: CASSQGPEAEAFF.

The chain has TRBV5-1 and TRBJ2-5; TRBD1 matches 8 bases. The trim removed 4 bases at V and 6 bases at J, leaving 14 bases unmatched. The germline V gene has CDR1 SGHRS and CDR2 YFSETQ. CDR3 length equals 16 residues. The CDR3 DNA is TGCGCCAGCAGCCCGGACAGGGCTCGTGGGTGGAAGACCCAGTACTTC. It encodes CASSPDRARGWKTQYF.

This clone appeared once. The genes are TRBV7-3 and TRBJ2-7; perhaps TRBD1 as D (6 bases). CDR3 size: 13 residues. Germline V gene sequence: CDR1 SGHTA, CDR2 FQGTGA. V was clipped by 2 bases and J by 5 bases, with 10 bases between them. This CDR3 reads CASSLGGADEQYF. The CDR3 bases are TGTGCCAGCAGCTTAGGGGGCGCGGACGAGCAGTACTTC.

The genes are TRBV2 and TRBJ1-4, with D tentatively TRBD1 (5 bases). CDR1 and CDR2 from the germline V gene are SNHLY and FYNNEI. The CDR3 is 15 amino acids. V dropped 6 bases and J dropped 1 base, with 12 bases sitting between them. The CDR3, as DNA: TGTGCCAGCAGCAAAGATGGGGGAACTAATGAAAAACTGTTTTTT. This gives the protein CASSKDGGTNEKLFF.

The genes are TRBV5-1 and TRBJ2-3; 10 nucleotides align to TRBD1. CDR3 size: 16 residues. V lost 0 bases and J lost 0; bases outside the gene matches: 1. Germline V gene data show CDR1 as SGHRS and CDR2 as YFSETQ. The CDR3 protein is CASSLGDRGSTDTQYF. The CDR3 DNA sequence: TGCGCCAGCAGCTTGGGGGACAGGGGAAGCACAGATACGCAGTATTTT.

The rearrangement joins TRBV19 to TRBJ1-2; D perhaps matches TRBD1 (5 bases). Trimming stripped 1 base from V and 6 bases from J, with 18 bases between. The V gene's germline CDR1 is LNHDA and CDR2 SQIVND (reference sequence). This CDR3 region has 16 residues. The chain's CDR3 is CASSIGVTGAEDGYTF. In DNA, the CDR3 is TGTGCCAGTAGTATAGGAGTAACCGGGGCGGAGGATGGCTACACCTTC. Based on the CDR3 plus reference TRBV19 and TRBJ1-2, the full variable domain is DGGITQSPKYLFRKEGQNVTLSCEQNLNHDAMYWYRQDPGQGLRLIYYSQIVNDFQKGDIAEGYSVSREKKESFPLTVTSAQKNPTAFYLCASSIGVTGAEDGYTFGSGTRLTVV.

The V gene is TRBV21-1, the J gene TRBJ1-1. TRBV21-1 is annotated as a pseudogene. The CDR3 runs 9 residues. CDR3 region: CASSREGFF. The CDR3 DNA reads TGTGCCAGCAGCCGGGAGGGTTTCTTT.

The V call is TRBV9, the J call TRBJ2-1, with 10 bases aligning to TRBD1. Germline V gives CDR1 SGDLS, CDR2 YYNGEE. The CDR3 runs to 17 residues. Trimming cost V 0 bases and J 6 bases; bases outside gene matches: 9. The CDR3 sequence is CASSVGAGQGVVNEQFF. The CDR3 DNA follows: TGTGCCAGCAGCGTAGGAGCAGGACAGGGGGTTGTCAATGAGCAGTTCTTC.

The V call is TRBV29-1, the J call TRBJ2-5; no clear D gene. V gave up 3 bases and J gave up 5 bases, with 4 bases separating them. The germline V gene encodes CDR1 SQVTM and CDR2 ANQGSEA. CDR3 length: 10 amino acids. The CDR3 DNA follows: TGCAGCGTTGATTTGGAGACCCAGTACTTC. As protein: CSVDLETQYF.

The chain recombines TRBV9 with TRBJ1-6; 7 nucleotides line up with TRBD1. V trimming: 3 bases; J trimming: 12 bases; junction bases outside the gene matches: 3. The CDR3 contains 12 residues. The V gene's germline CDR1 is SGDLS and CDR2 YYNGEE. Here the CDR3 reads CASSETGEPLHF. CDR3 sequence (DNA): TGTGCCAGCAGCGAAACAGGGGAACCCCTCCACTTT.

The V gene is TRBV5-6, the J gene TRBJ1-5; D call uncertain. The V end lost 4 bases, the J end lost 4 bases, and 12 bases lay between the germline ends. CDR1 and CDR2 (germline): SGHDT, YYEEEE. The CDR3 is made up of 14 amino acids. Here the CDR3 reads CASSRWVGNQPQHF. The DNA for the CDR3 is TGTGCCAGCAGCCGGTGGGTGGGGAATCAGCCCCAGCATTTT.

This clone occurred once. The chain uses TRBV28 and TRBJ1-2; D might be TRBD1 (5 bases). With 6 bases removed from V and 6 bases from J, the gap between germline ends came to 17 bases. The CDR3 has 14 residues. From germline, CDR1 is MDHEN and CDR2 SYDVKM. DNA of the CDR3: TGTGCCAGCAGGATACCGGGGCGAAAAGATGGCTACACCTTC. Its protein product is CASRIPGRKDGYTF.

The chain combines TRBV10-1 with TRBJ2-3, with 14 bases lining up with TRBD2. V shed 2 bases, J shed 2 bases, and the junction held 3 bases outside the gene matches. The CDR3 is 17 residues long. Germline V gene lookup returns CDR1 WNHNN and CDR2 SYGVQD (reference sequence). The CDR3 sequence: CASSERTSGGLTDTQYF. CDR3 nucleotide sequence: TGCGCCAGCAGTGAGCGGACTAGCGGGGGGCTCACAGATACGCAGTATTTT.

The rearrangement uses TRBV3-1 (or the pseudogene TRBV3-2) and TRBJ1-1; D call uncertain. CDR3 length: 12 residues. Germline assignment: CDR1 LGHDT and CDR2 YNNKEL (reference sequence). V was trimmed by 2 bases and J by 5 bases, leaving 6 bases between them. The CDR3 region is CASSQRGTEAFF. The DNA of the CDR3 is TGTGCCAGCAGCCAACGAGGGACTGAAGCTTTCTTT.

The rearrangement uses TRBV7-9 and TRBJ1-2; D is unclear. Germline loops: CDR1 SEHNR, CDR2 FQNEAQ (reference sequence). Trimming took off 0 bases at V and 0 bases at J, with 11 bases between the two ends. The CDR3 is 16 residues long. The CDR3 coding sequence is TGTGCCAGCAGCTTAGCGCGGGCAGAAACTAACTATGGCTACACCTTC. Its translation is CASSLARAETNYGYTF. Supplemented by reference TRBV7-9 and TRBJ1-2, the full variable domain reads DTGVSQNPRHKITKRGQNVTFRCDPISEHNRLYWYRQTLGQGPEFLTYFQNEAQLEKSRLLSDRFSAERPKGSFSTLEIQRTEQGDSAMYLCASSLARAETNYGYTFGSGTRLTVV.

This rearrangement joins TRBV10-3 to TRBJ1-2; D uncertain. The CDR3 length is 13 residues. The germline CDR1 and CDR2 sequences are ENHRY and SYGVKD. Trimming took 8 bases from V and 0 from J, leaving 10 bases between them. The CDR3 protein is CAIARETNYGYTF. CDR3 sequence (DNA): TGTGCCATCGCGAGGGAGACTAACTATGGCTACACCTTC.

This chain connects TRBV11-2 to TRBJ2-1, with D tentatively TRBD1 or TRBD2 (5 bases each). Deletions cut 6 bases from V and 8 bases from J, with 17 bases between. The CDR3 contains 14 residues. The germline V gene has CDR1 SGHAT and CDR2 FQNNGV. The CDR3 DNA reads as TGTGCCAGCAGTTTCACGAGGGGAACCTATGAGCAGTTCTTC. Translation: CASSFTRGTYEQFF.

This chain links TRBV19 with TRBJ2-1; 12 nucleotides align to TRBD2. The V segment lost 7 bases and the J segment 0 bases; nucleotides outside the gene matches: 7. The CDR3 has 17 amino acids. Germline V lookup: CDR1 LNHDA, CDR2 SQIVND (reference sequence). CDR3 DNA: TGTGCCAGTATTTCTAGCGGGAGGGGTAGCTCCTACAATGAGCAGTTCTTC. It specifies CASISSGRGSSYNEQFF.

The rearrangement links TRBV7-9 to TRBJ2-7; 9 bases align to TRBD1. The CDR3 has 15 residues. V was pared by 6 bases and J by 1 base, with 7 bases of the junction left unmatched. The V gene's germline CDR1 is SEHNR and CDR2 FQNEAQ (reference sequence). Written as DNA, the CDR3 is TGTGCCAGCAGTACCGGGACAGGGAGGTCCTACGAGCAGTACTTC. It is translated as CASSTGTGRSYEQYF. Looking up the rest from reference TRBV7-9 and TRBJ2-7 gives the full variable domain: DTGVSQNPRHKITKRGQNVTFRCDPISEHNRLYWYRQTLGQGPEFLTYFQNEAQLEKSRLLSDRFSAERPKGSFSTLEIQRTEQGDSAMYLCASSTGTGRSYEQYFGPGTRLTVT.